This TCR beta chain stems from a study of tumor-infiltrating lymphocytes in localized non-small cell lung cancer. Study-wide background: Several tumor histologies, both smoking statuses, and some post-neoadjuvant chemotherapy samples were included. Resected tumor was paired with non-adjacent uninvolved lung from the same patient. Study outcomes and limitations: Tumor T-cell fraction was not associated with recurrence-free survival. TCR sequencing covered a subset of patients with enough tissue.

Worth noting for this clone: Its antigen is not known.

The CDR3 covers 15 residues. Germline CDR1 and CDR2: SGHAT and FQNNGV. V shed 2 bases and J shed 9 bases, with 17 bases lying between them. Generated by immunoSEQ multiplex PCR, the TCRdb table keeps only in-frame clones and is missing some. The sample includes 20,000 to 25,000 clones, around 62% of them seen just once. The specimen sequenced was lung tumor tissue. This sequence originates from a human donor with non-small cell lung cancer. This chain uses TRBV11-2 with TRBJ2-1; TRBD2 might be the D (7 bases). Written as DNA, the CDR3 is TGTGCCAGCAGCTTAATCATCGGGGGAGGGGGTGAGCAGTTCTTC. This codes for CASSLIIGGGGEQFF.